This TCR beta chain was recovered during a study of blood T cell repertoires in COVID-19. Turning to the study itself: T cells, B-cell-depleted T cells, or PBMCs provided the cDNA or gDNA that served as material.

Profiling relied on immunoSEQ multiplex PCR, and the TCRdb table lists in-frame clones only, not all of them. The table lists some 170,000 clones, just over 90% of them singletons. The CDR3 spans 17 residues. Germline CDR1 and CDR2: LGHDT and YNNKEL (reference sequence). V lost 1 base and J 8 bases, leaving 23 bases between the germline ends. The chain has TRBV3-1 (or the pseudogene TRBV3-2) and TRBJ1-1, with a tentative D call TRBD1 (5 bases). This TCR came from a woman in her sixties or seventies with COVID-19, enrolled during active disease. The source material was peripheral blood. The CDR3 protein is CASSQGYDSGRKTEAFF. The CDR3 nucleotides read TGTGCCAGCAGCCAAGGGTATGATTCAGGGCGCAAGACAGAAGCTTTCTTT.